A single T cell receptor (beta chain) is shown here with its context. UMIs and sample barcodes were carried by the TCR alpha and TCR beta cDNA libraries that 5'RACE produced using constant-segment primers. TCRdb used MiXCR to reprocess the 5' RACE reads, holding one entry per CDR3 protein. The profile shows 200,000 to 250,000 distinct CDR3 sequences, roughly a tenth of them singletons. These data originate in a study of T-cell memory formation after mild COVID-19. The CDR3 has 16 residues. Germline V gives CDR1 DFQATT, CDR2 SNEGSKA (reference sequence). Trimming pared 0 bases from V and 5 bases from J, leaving 18 bases between.

V gene TRBV20-1 combines with J gene TRBJ2-3, with TRBD2 as a possible D gene (7 bases). Sample: PBMCs or a T cell subset sorted from them (not recorded which). The receptor was derived from a man younger than 35 who had mild COVID-19 (a few samples of this study predate the infection). Cell type and time point are not known. The CDR3 protein is CSARDGGAWRGDTQYF. CDR3 nucleotide sequence: TGCAGTGCTAGAGATGGGGGGGCCTGGCGGGGAGATACGCAGTATTTT.